The 17 T cell receptor beta chains presented below share a single source sample, sequenced in a study of shared clonotypes between healthy human individuals (dated by TCRdb to 2020 to 2022). Libraries were constructed by the immunoSEQ multiplex PCR assay. TCRdb stores this immuneACCESS table with in-frame sequences only. Part of the clones is absent; in the studies checked, under half of the shortfall reflects unresolved V genes, and no reason is known for the rest. The sample data list some 490,000 clones, and 65% to 85% of these were observed just once. The ten largest make up about 13% of the sample. The sample consisted of PBMCs. The source is a woman aged 40-49 years in good health. Some clones in this sample may be carry-over from other donors' samples.

A note on this clone: The junction and the germline gene differ at one end; a read error may be behind it. This chain uses TRBV6-1 with TRBJ1-4, with TRBD1 as a possible D gene (6 bases). Germline CDR1 reads MNHNS; CDR2 reads SASEGT. This CDR3 contains 14 residues. The CDR3 here is CASRDTRGIEKLFF. For the CDR3, the DNA is TGTGCCAGCCGTGATACCAGGGGTATAGAAAAACTGTTTTTT.

As concerns this clone: A far larger clone is off by one base, so a read error is likely. DNA for the CDR3: TGTGCCAGCAGCCCCAGGGGGCGCGGGGAGCTGCTTTTT. This gives the protein CASSPRGRGELLF. The chain uses TRBV9 and TRBJ2-2; 8 bases align to TRBD1. There are 13 residues in the CDR3. The V gene's germline CDR1 is SGDLS and CDR2 YYNGEE.

The chain has TRBV7-2 and TRBJ2-5, with D unresolved. Trimming took off 5 bases at V and 2 bases at J, with 6 bases between the two ends. CDR3 length: 12 amino acids. Germline V CDR1 and CDR2: SGHTA, FQGNSA. The CDR3 DNA follows: TGTGCCAGCAGCCCTTCGCAAGAGACCCAGTACTTC. This gives the protein CASSPSQETQYF.

This clone has just a few counts. The V call is TRBV30, the J call TRBJ1-3; no clear D. CDR3 length: 13 residues. CDR1 GTSNPN and CDR2 SVGIG come from the germline V gene (reference sequence). Trimming stripped 2 bases from V and 7 bases from J, with 12 bases between. In DNA form, the CDR3 reads TGTGCCTGGAGTATTTCCCTTTGGAACACCATATATTTT. It translates to CAWSISLWNTIYF.

This chain's CDR3 is CATSLGTEAYNEQFF. The CDR3 bases are TGTGCCACCAGCTTAGGGACAGAAGCCTACAATGAGCAGTTCTTC. The chain joins TRBV15 to TRBJ2-1, with 7 positions matching TRBD1. The length of the CDR3 is 15 residues. Germline V CDR1 and CDR2: LNHNV, YYDKDF (reference sequence). Germline trimming cut 5 bases from V and 2 bases from J; bases unmatched to any gene: 6.

This clone was found many times. Other DNA sequences in this sample translate to the same CDR3. The chain uses TRBV6-5 and TRBJ1-5; no reliable D call. V lost 0 bases to trimming and J lost 9 bases, with 9 bases between them. The CDR3 has 13 amino acids. CDR1 is MNHEY, CDR2 SVGAGI, per germline. CDR3 region: CASSYSRVWPQHF. CDR3 sequence (DNA): TGTGCCAGCAGTTACTCTCGGGTTTGGCCCCAGCATTTT.

The rearrangement uses TRBV2 and TRBJ1-1, with TRBD1 matching 10 bases. With 7 bases clipped from V and 5 bases from J, the junction kept 7 bases outside the gene matches. The length of the CDR3 is 14 residues. Germline V gene sequence: CDR1 SNHLY, CDR2 FYNNEI. The CDR3 is CASTKDRGRTEAFF. The CDR3 coding sequence is TGTGCCAGCACCAAGGACAGGGGGAGAACTGAAGCTTTCTTT.

The table lists this clone with many counts. V usage is TRBV2 and J usage is TRBJ2-5; 15 nucleotides agree with TRBD2. This CDR3 spans 19 amino acids. Unmatched junction bases numbered 11, after V lost 5 bases and J lost 1 base. Germline lookup yields CDR1 SNHLY and CDR2 FYNNEI. This CDR3 is CASSYSWGLAGGSQETQYF. As DNA, the CDR3 is TGTGCCAGCAGTTACAGTTGGGGACTAGCGGGAGGTTCCCAAGAGACCCAGTACTTC.

The V gene is TRBV2, the J gene TRBJ2-5; 11 positions agree with TRBD2. V was clipped by 7 bases and J by 5 bases; unmatched bases: 9. This CDR3 region has 15 residues. Germline-derived CDR1 and CDR2 are SNHLY and FYNNEI. The CDR3 region is CASIQGLAGGETQYF. The CDR3 DNA sequence: TGTGCCAGCATCCAGGGTCTAGCGGGAGGTGAGACCCAGTACTTC. The full variable domain, completed using reference TRBV2 and TRBJ2-5, is EPEVTQTPSHQVTQMGQEVILRCVPISNHLYFYWYRQILGQKVEFLVSFYNNEISEKSEIFDDQFSVERPDGSNFTLKIRSTKLEDSAMYFCASIQGLAGGETQYFGPGTRLLVL.

About this clone itself: With a much larger clone just one base away, this may be a read error. This chain joins TRBV4-1 and TRBJ2-3; D not resolved. Germline assignment: CDR1 MGHRA and CDR2 YSYEKL. Trimming pared 2 bases from V and 3 bases from J, leaving 12 bases between. The length of the CDR3 is 15 residues. Here the CDR3 DNA reads TGCGCCAGCAGCCAACAAGTACTGGGTACAGATACGCAGTATTTT. This encodes CASSQQVLGTDTQYF.

This clone was observed a single time. This chain uses TRBV6-1 with TRBJ2-1; 11 bases agree with TRBD1. The germline V gene has CDR1 MNHNS and CDR2 SASEGT. This CDR3 is 15 amino acids long. With V trimmed by 8 bases and J by 8 bases, 11 bases remained unmatched. The CDR3 region has the DNA TGTGCCAGCGGACGCCGGGACAGGGGGATCGATGAGCAGTTCTTC. Protein: CASGRRDRGIDEQFF.

Concerning this clone: This may be a read error, as it is one base from a much larger clone. The same CDR3 can be traced to other DNA sequences in this sample. J is TRBJ2-3 and V is TRBV7-3; TRBD2 matches 10 bases. The J segment lost 4 bases and the V segment lost 2 bases, leaving 0 bases of the junction unmatched. The CDR3 has 14 amino acids. Germline V gives CDR1 SGHTA, CDR2 FQGTGA. CDR3 amino acids: CASSLGLAADTQYF. CDR3 in DNA: TGTGCCAGCAGCTTAGGACTAGCGGCAGATACGCAGTATTTT.

Details on this clone: Just one base apart from a much larger clone, this may be a read error. The chain joins TRBV7-1 to TRBJ1-1; 7 bases map to TRBD1. TRBV7-1 is recorded as an ORF, its role being uncertain. This CDR3 contains 13 residues. The V gene end was trimmed by 4 bases and the J gene end by 1 base; junction bases not matched to a gene: 0. The CDR3 DNA sequence: TGTGCCAGCAGCTGGACAGGGAACACTGAAGCTTTCTTT. It specifies CASSWTGNTEAFF.

The chain links TRBV14 to TRBJ1-5; TRBD1 is a possible D gene (5 bases). This CDR3 comprises 12 residues. Germline-derived CDR1 and CDR2 are SGHDN and FVKESK. The V gene lost 4 bases and the J gene lost 7 bases, with 8 bases spanning the gap. CDR3 protein: CASSLGDQPQHF. The CDR3 DNA reads as TGTGCCAGCAGCCTAGGGGACCAGCCCCAGCATTTT.

A remark on this clone: This likely traces to a read error, being one base from a far larger clone. This rearrangement joins TRBV2 to TRBJ2-5; 8 nucleotides line up with TRBD2. V lost 8 bases, J lost 3 bases, and 11 bases stayed unmatched. The CDR3 has 15 amino acids. Germline CDR1 reads SNHLY; CDR2 reads FYNNEI. The CDR3 region is CASLLLAERKETQYF. Here the CDR3 DNA reads TGTGCCAGCCTCCTACTAGCGGAACGAAAAGAGACCCAGTACTTC. The full variable domain, in which reference TRBV2 and TRBJ2-5 provide the parts outside the CDR3, is EPEVTQTPSHQVTQMGQEVILRCVPISNHLYFYWYRQILGQKVEFLVSFYNNEISEKSEIFDDQFSVERPDGSNFTLKIRSTKLEDSAMYFCASLLLAERKETQYFGPGTRLLVL.

Concerning this clone: A far larger clone is just one base off, so this is likely a read error. The chain links TRBV6-6 to TRBJ1-1; the D gene is possibly TRBD1 (5 bases). V lost 0 bases to trimming and J lost 1 base, with 9 bases between them. The CDR3 has 15 residues. The germline V gene has CDR1 MNHNY and CDR2 SVGAGI (reference sequence). The CDR3 region has the DNA TGTGCCAGCAGTTACTCGGACACCCCGAACACTGAAGCTTTCTTT. It encodes CASSYSDTPNTEAFF.

The J gene is TRBJ2-4, the V gene TRBV28; D gene unclear. CDR1 and CDR2 (germline): MDHEN, SYDVKM. This CDR3 is 15 amino acids long. Trimming shortened V by 6 bases and J by 0 bases, and 12 bases separated the two germline ends. In nucleotides, the CDR3 is TGTGCCAGCAGCCTCCAACAGACAGCCAAAAACATTCAGTACTTC. This codes for CASSLQQTAKNIQYF.